Described below is a single TCR beta chain sequence and its context. Sequenced by immunoSEQ multiplex PCR; TCRdb stores in-frame clones only, minus some. The profile shows 65,000 to 85,000 clones, approximately 95% of them singletons. This sample is drawn from a study of T cell changes during pregnancy in multiple sclerosis. The CDR3 loop spans 15 amino acids. The ends lost 7 bases at V and 5 bases at J; junction bases unmatched: 11. Germline V lookup: CDR1 KGHSH, CDR2 LQKENI. The source of this sequence is a female donor in good health, enrolled as a control in a pregnancy study. Sample: peripheral blood, taken in the second trimester of pregnancy. The chain recombines TRBV18 with TRBJ2-1; 7 bases match TRBD1. Here the CDR3 reads CASYSTGLRNNEQFF. In DNA, the CDR3 is TGTGCCAGCTACTCGACAGGGTTGCGTAACAATGAGCAGTTCTTC.